These 3 T cell receptor beta chains were all obtained from the same sample, sequenced in a study of blood T cells in healthy people across ages. The use of a sample-barcoded 5' primer and a J-beta primer mix characterized a second PCR of roughly 7 to 12 cycles. TCRdb reanalysed the 5' RACE reads using MiXCR and keeps one entry per CDR3 protein. The sample lists 550,000 to 800,000 distinct CDR3 sequences, under 25% seen once, with under 4% in the top ten. The specimen was blood. These receptor sequences come from a man in his 70s in good health.

This clonotype was observed at least ten times. The genes are TRBV5-1 and TRBJ1-2, with 8 bases aligning to TRBD1. CDR1 is SGHRS, CDR2 YFSETQ, per germline. The CDR3 runs to 14 residues. V lost 0 bases and J lost 5; bases outside the gene matches: 3. CDR3 sequence (DNA): TGCGCCAGCAGCTTGGACGGACAGGGTTATGGCTACACCTTC. Amino acid sequence: CASSLDGQGYGYTF.

Only a few counts were recorded for this clonotype. This sequence joins TRBV3-1 and TRBJ1-6, with D hard to call. The CDR3 is 13 residues long. V was pared by 5 bases and J by 8 bases, with 10 bases between. CDR1 is LGHDT and CDR2 is YNNKEL in the germline V gene (reference sequence). The CDR3 DNA reads TGTGCCAGCAGCTACAAGGTGGATTCACCCCTCCACTTT. This sequence encodes CASSYKVDSPLHF.

This clonotype was detected only once. The chain uses TRBV29-1 and TRBJ1-1; no clear D. V dropped 7 bases and J dropped 3 bases, with 12 bases sitting between them. The CDR3 totals 12 residues. CDR1 and CDR2 (germline): SQVTM, ANQGSEA. CDR3 nucleotide sequence: TGCAGCGGTGACGACCCCTACACTGAAGCTTTCTTT. Its translation is CSGDDPYTEAFF.